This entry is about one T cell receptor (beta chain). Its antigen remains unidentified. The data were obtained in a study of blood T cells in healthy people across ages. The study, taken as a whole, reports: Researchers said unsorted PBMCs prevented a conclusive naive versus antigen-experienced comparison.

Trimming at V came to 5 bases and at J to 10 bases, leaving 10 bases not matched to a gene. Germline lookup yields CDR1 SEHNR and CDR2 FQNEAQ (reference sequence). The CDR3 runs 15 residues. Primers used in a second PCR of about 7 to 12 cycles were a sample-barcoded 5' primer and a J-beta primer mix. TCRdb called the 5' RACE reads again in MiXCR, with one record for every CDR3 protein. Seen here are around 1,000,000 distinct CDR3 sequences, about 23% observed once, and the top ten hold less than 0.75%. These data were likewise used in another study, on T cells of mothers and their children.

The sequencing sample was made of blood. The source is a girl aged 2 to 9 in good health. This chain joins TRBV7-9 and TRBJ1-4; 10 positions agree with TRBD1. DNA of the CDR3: TGTGCCAGCAGCGGCTTCCGGGACAGGGGCGGAAAACTGTTTTTT. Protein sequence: CASSGFRDRGGKLFF.